This T cell receptor (beta chain) was documented in a study of PD-L1 blockade in urothelial cancer (TCRdb year 2017). Background on the whole study: Therapy was started in the mid-2010s for all patients, and atezolizumab 1,200 mg was administered intravenously every 3 weeks. An exploratory multi-omic analysis was conducted of the somatic, immune and clinical correlates of response to PD-L1 blockade with atezolizumab in urothelial cancer. Pretreatment tumor samples, along with matched peripheral blood collected serially before and after atezolizumab treatment, underwent TCR sequencing. Blood samples were analyzed at two time points: 3 weeks after treatment start (second dose) and 6 weeks after treatment start. Whole exome sequencing and RNA sequencing of pretreatment tumors were performed alongside TCR sequencing in the same patients. Blood samples gave median yields of approximately 130,000 T cells and over 80,000 unique TCRs, along with a median clonality of about 0.084. Under 30 patients had pretreatment blood TCR-seq, about 25 had at least one posttreatment blood collection, and about 25 had tumor TCR-seq. Patients had an ECOG performance status of 0 or 1 and had received between 0 and 3 prior chemotherapy regimens. Durable clinical benefit was achieved by nine patients but not by the remaining 20. About 85% of the roughly 29 patients were males with bladder-origin urothelial cancer, and about 65% of the 29 reported a prior smoking history. Durable clinical benefit was defined as a progression-free survival longer than 6 months, and TCR features were additionally tested against progression-free survival and overall survival. Beyond this particular receptor, the publication reports: Patients with durable benefit showed greater expansion of tumor-associated TCR clones in peripheral blood 3 weeks after starting treatment (n of about 20, p = 0.022). Because the sample size was small (n ≈ 27) and many exploratory analyses were performed, the results are intended to be hypothesis-generating. A pretreatment peripheral blood TCR clonality below the median was linked to improved progression-free and overall survival.

Turning to this clone: Its antigen remains unidentified. Per-base qualities were not stored, and no clone one base away is much larger.

Synthetic TCR analog templates were spiked into each PCR to estimate absolute template abundance from read counts. Using the immunoSEQ assay, TCRbeta CDR3 regions were amplified from genomic DNA with bias-controlled V and J gene primers. Sequencing of rearranged TCRbeta segments was done at approximately 20X coverage. On the study's bioinformatics: Clustering was used to correct sequencing errors, and CDR3s were annotated against IMGT to assign V, D and J genes. Downstream analyses used only productive TCRbeta rearrangements and left out out-of-frame or stop-codon sequences. To compute clonality, Shannon entropy was normalized by the log of the number of unique productive sequences and then subtracted from one. Fisher's exact test with Benjamini-Hochberg correction, using a cutoff of adjusted p below 0.01, was how clones that differed between time points or between blood and tumor were identified. Imported from immuneACCESS, the table was reduced by TCRdb to in-frame sequences with V and J called. These copies leave out some clones; in studies compared against another copy, an unresolved V gene accounts for under half, and the cause of the remainder is not known. V, J and clone size are those of that table, while D and trimming were read from the DNA. In this sample the table shows 25,000 to 35,000 clones, about 79% of which occur a single time. The ten biggest clones cover around 3.3% of the sample.

Trimmed from V: 6 bases; trimmed from J: 3 bases; junction bases lacking a gene match: 11. CDR3 length: 16 amino acids, cysteine to phenylalanine. The DNA shown is the 48-base CDR3, in frame from base 1. The germline V gene supplies CDR1 KGHSH and CDR2 LQKENI. This specimen's time point label, per the study, means: peripheral blood 6 weeks after treatment start. A cohort of roughly 30 patients with locally advanced or metastatic urothelial carcinoma, treated at Memorial Sloan Kettering on a trial protocol, was included. Peripheral blood mononuclear cells were collected pretreatment and during treatment, with between 1 and 8 total time points per patient. The Qiagen DNeasy Blood extraction kit was used to purify genomic DNA from total PBMCs and from tumor samples. Collected pretreatment and during treatment, PBMCs were isolated and stored as previously described.

Recombination linked TRBV18 to TRBJ2-7, with 10 bases in between that match TRBD1. The specimen comprised PBMCs, sampled around atezolizumab (anti-PD-L1) treatment. This clonotype was sampled from a man in his 70s with urothelial cancer. Here is the DNA: TGTGCCAGCTCCCATACCGGGACAGGGGAAGGCTACGAGCAGTACTTC. Protein translation: CASSHTGTGEGYEQYF.